Listed here are 5 T cell receptor beta chains from one sample, sequenced in a study of T cells in tumors after PD-1 blockade. TCRdb's copy holds only in-frame clones and misses some; the assay was immunoSEQ multiplex PCR. The sample consists of roughly 15,000 clones, around four fifths of them appearing once. Sample: PBMCs, taken after anti-PD-1 treatment. The receptors originated from a human donor with basal cell carcinoma.

The rearrangement uses TRBV5-6 and TRBJ2-5, with 7 bases identical to TRBD1. The CDR3 loop spans 14 amino acids. The J segment lost 11 bases and the V segment lost 1 base, leaving 11 bases of the junction unmatched. Germline loops: CDR1 SGHDT, CDR2 YYEEEE. The CDR3 bases are TGTGCCAGCAGCTTGCGACTCCAGTCACAGGGGCAGTACTTC. Translated: CASSLRLQSQGQYF.

This clone was detected only once. The chain has TRBV29-1 and TRBJ2-3; 14 positions match TRBD2. Germline V gene sequence: CDR1 SQVTM, CDR2 ANQGSEA. J lost 5 bases, V lost 6 bases, and 4 bases had no gene match. This CDR3 has 14 amino acids. The CDR3 nucleotides read TGCAGCGTCGGACTAGCGGGGGGTATAGATACGCAGTATTTT. It specifies CSVGLAGGIDTQYF.

The rearrangement uses TRBV4-1 and TRBJ1-1; 8 bases are shared with TRBD1. The V gene end was trimmed by 0 bases and the J gene end by 5 bases; junction bases not matched to a gene: 2. This CDR3 region has 14 residues. Germline V gene data show CDR1 as MGHRA and CDR2 as YSYEKL. The CDR3 reads CASSQDDRGTEAFF. The CDR3 DNA follows: TGCGCCAGCAGCCAAGACGACAGGGGAACTGAAGCTTTCTTT.

The rearrangement links TRBV7-9 to TRBJ1-1; 7 nucleotides align to TRBD1. Germline V gene lookup returns CDR1 SEHNR and CDR2 FQNEAQ (reference sequence). J was trimmed by 8 bases and V by 4 bases; bases with no gene match: 10. The CDR3 has 14 residues. For the CDR3, the DNA is TGTGCCAGCAGCTACATCCCGGGACAGAAGGAAGCTTTCTTT. It yields the protein CASSYIPGQKEAFF.

The chain has TRBV2 and TRBJ2-1, with TRBD2 matching 8 bases. CDR3 size: 15 residues. V shed 8 bases and J 6 bases; nucleotides not matched to a gene: 12. Germline-derived CDR1 and CDR2 are SNHLY and FYNNEI. The CDR3, as DNA: TGTGCCAGCGAAGCGGGAGTTATATCTGGCAATGAGCAGTTCTTC. Protein sequence: CASEAGVISGNEQFF.